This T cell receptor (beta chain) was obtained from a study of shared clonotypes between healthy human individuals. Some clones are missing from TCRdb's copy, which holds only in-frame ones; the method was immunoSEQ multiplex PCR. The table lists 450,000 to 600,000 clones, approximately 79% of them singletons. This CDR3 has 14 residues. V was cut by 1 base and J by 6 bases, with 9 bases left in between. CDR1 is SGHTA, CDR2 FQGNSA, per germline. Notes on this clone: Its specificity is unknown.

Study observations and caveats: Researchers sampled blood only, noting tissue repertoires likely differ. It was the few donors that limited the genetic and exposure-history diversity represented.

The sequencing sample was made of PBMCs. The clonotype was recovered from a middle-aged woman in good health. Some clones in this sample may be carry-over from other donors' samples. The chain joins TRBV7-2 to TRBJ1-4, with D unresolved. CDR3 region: CASSLGRADEKLFF. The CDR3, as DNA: TGTGCCAGCAGCTTAGGGCGGGCAGATGAAAAACTGTTTTTT.